This T cell receptor beta chain was found in a study of cytomegalovirus exposure and HLA in healthy donors. Samples came from healthy bone marrow donors. The CDR3 extends over 18 amino acids. V shed 1 base and J shed 1 base, with 21 bases lying between them. CDR1 is SGHRS, CDR2 YFSETQ, per germline. With 60 Vbeta and 13 Jbeta primers, the PCR was carried out. TCRdb keeps only in-frame clones here, not all; method: immunoSEQ multiplex PCR. The top ten hold around 0.3% of the sample, which has roughly 200,000 clones, 70% to 90% seen once. The sequenced material came from PBMCs. This rearrangement joins TRBV5-1 to TRBJ2-7, with TRBD2 as a possible D gene (5 bases). This receptor was identified in a woman aged 25 to 39 in good health and CMV-seronegative. CDR3 sequence: CASSLYPSQVGESYEQYF. The DNA for the CDR3 is TGCGCCAGCAGCTTGTACCCCTCGCAAGTCGGGGAGTCCTACGAGCAGTACTTC.